Listed below are T cell receptor beta chains from one sample, sequenced in a study of T cells after posttransplantation cyclophosphamide. TCRdb keeps only in-frame clones here, not all; method: immunoSEQ multiplex PCR. The sample includes some 53,000 clones, around 83% of them seen just once. Sequencing used PBMCs. The source of these receptors is a man aged 30-40 years with a blood cancer, CMV-positive, and with a related stem cell donor. Both conserved end residues are part of each CDR3. The D gene is left open where the match is weak. Size tells how often a clone was seen (once, few, many) or the class of an expanded clone, and some rows leave it out.

v_gene	abundance	d_gene	j_gene	CDR3aa	CDR3nt
TRBV5-6	-	TRBD2	TRBJ2-7	CASSLAGQPSYEQYF	TGTGCCAGCAGCTTAGCGGGGCAGCCCTCCTACGAGCAGTACTTC
TRBV7-8	-	-	TRBJ1-5	CASSLGWQGGRGYQPQHF	TGTGCCAGCAGCTTAGGATGGCAAGGGGGTAGGGGGTATCAGCCCCAGCATTTT
TRBV6-1	-	-	TRBJ1-1	CASSEQGNTEAFF	TGTGCCAGCAGTGAACAGGGGAACACTGAAGCTTTCTTT
TRBV7-3	-	TRBD2	TRBJ2-3	CASSLDHREGTQYF	TGTGCCAGCAGCTTAGATCACCGGGAGGGTACGCAGTATTTT
TRBV5-5	-	TRBD1	TRBJ1-1	CASTLRGDRVNTEAFF	TGTGCCAGCACCTTACGTGGGGACAGGGTCAACACTGAAGCTTTCTTT
TRBV30	-	TRBD1	TRBJ1-2	CASGTGGRGYTF	TGTGCCAGCGGGACAGGGGGCCGTGGCTACACCTTC
TRBV6-5	-	-	TRBJ2-7	CASSYGPGPTYEQYF	TGTGCCAGCAGTTACGGTCCAGGGCCGACCTACGAGCAGTACTTC
TRBV14	-	-	TRBJ2-5	CASSQLGSGQETQYF	TGTGCCAGCAGCCAACTCGGGAGCGGGCAAGAGACCCAGTACTTC
TRBV19	-	-	TRBJ2-3	CAGRGERRADTQYF	TGTGCCGGGCGGGGAGAGAGGAGGGCAGATACGCAGTATTTT
TRBV7-2	-	TRBD2	TRBJ2-7	CASRMTSVTYEQYF	TGTGCCAGCAGAATGACTAGCGTCACCTACGAGCAGTACTTC
TRBV4-1	-	TRBD2	TRBJ2-7	CASSHRGDGFYEQYF	TGCGCCAGCAGCCACCGGGGGGACGGATTCTACGAGCAGTACTTC
TRBV6-1	-	TRBD1	TRBJ1-5	CASSEAGTGGQPQHF	TGTGCCAGCAGTGAAGCGGGGACAGGGGGTCAGCCCCAGCATTTT
TRBV9	-	TRBD2	TRBJ2-2	CASSSLAGHTGELFF	TGTGCCAGCAGCAGTTTAGCGGGACACACCGGGGAGCTGTTTTTT
TRBV4-1	-	-	TRBJ2-5	CASQDRKGTQYF	TGCGCCAGCCAGGACAGAAAGGGGACCCAGTACTTC
TRBV7-9	once	-	TRBJ2-5	CASSLADF	TGTGCCAGCAGCTTGGCGGACTTC
TRBV28	-	TRBD1	TRBJ2-7	CASSPMSGTGDFYEQYF	TGTGCCAGCAGTCCCATGTCCGGGACAGGGGATTTCTACGAGCAGTACTTC
TRBV5-1	-	-	TRBJ2-5	CASHSQGLSQETQYF	TGCGCCAGCCACTCACAGGGTCTGTCCCAAGAGACCCAGTACTTC
TRBV6-5	-	TRBD1	TRBJ1-4	CASSHRGQDEKLFF	TGTGCCAGCAGCCACAGGGGGCAGGATGAAAAACTGTTTTTT
TRBV28	-	TRBD1	TRBJ2-1	CASIRGPLYNEQFF	TGTGCCAGCATTAGGGGGCCTCTTTACAATGAGCAGTTCTTC
TRBV7-9	once	-	TRBJ1-1	CASSPVSGGVNTEAFF	TGTGCCAGCAGCCCGGTGTCGGGGGGGGTGAACACTGAAGCTTTCTTT
TRBV19	-	TRBD1	TRBJ1-2	CASSIDRGTGYGYTF	TGTGCCAGTAGTATAGATCGGGGGACAGGCTATGGCTACACCTTC
TRBV2	-	-	TRBJ2-3	CASSLSVFIDTQYF	TGTGCCAGCTCTCTTAGCGTTTTTATAGATACGCAGTATTTT
TRBV7-2	-	-	TRBJ2-7	CASSPKDRNEQYF	TGTGCCAGCAGCCCCAAAGACAGAAACGAGCAGTACTTC
TRBV4-1	-	TRBD2	TRBJ2-5	CASSPGVASGLETQYF	TGCGCCAGCAGCCCAGGGGTGGCTAGCGGGTTGGAGACCCAGTACTTC
TRBV1	-	-	TRBJ2-3	CTSSQAASGSGTQYF	TGCACCAGCAGCCAAGCGGCTAGCGGGAGCGGTACGCAGTATTTT
TRBV4-3	-	-	TRBJ2-3	CASSQELDGSTDTQYF	TGCGCCAGCAGCCAAGAATTAGACGGGAGCACAGATACGCAGTATTTT
TRBV7-9	-	-	TRBJ2-5	CASSRGETQYF	TGTGCCAGCAGCCGGGGAGAGACCCAGTACTTC
TRBV6-1	-	-	TRBJ1-4	CASSRATATNEKLFF	TGTGCCAGCAGTCGCGCGACTGCAACTAATGAAAAACTGTTTTTT
TRBV19	-	-	TRBJ1-1	CASSIWGPLEVNTEAFF	TGTGCCAGTAGTATTTGGGGGCCCTTGGAGGTGAACACTGAAGCTTTCTTT
TRBV18	-	TRBD2	TRBJ2-7	CASSDYSWTSGSPYEQYF	TGTGCCAGCTCAGATTACTCTTGGACTAGCGGGAGTCCCTACGAGCAGTACTTC
TRBV4-3	-	-	TRBJ1-5	CASSQEHSNQPQHF	TGCGCCAGCAGCCAAGAACATAGCAATCAGCCCCAGCATTTT
TRBV5-5	-	TRBD1	TRBJ2-2	CASSPAHRDRGRTGELFF	TGTGCCAGCAGCCCTGCCCACCGGGACAGGGGGCGGACCGGGGAGCTGTTTTTT
TRBV5-6	once	-	TRBJ1-5	CASSTTRLPSNQPQHF	TGTGCCAGCAGTACAACCAGGCTTCCTAGCAATCAGCCCCAGCATTTT
TRBV5-4	-	TRBD2	TRBJ2-1	CASSPGGAGGHNEQFF	TGTGCCAGCAGCCCGGGAGGAGCGGGAGGGCATAATGAGCAGTTCTTC
TRBV4-3	-	TRBD1	TRBJ1-1	CASSQVLTGGANTEAFF	TGCGCCAGCAGCCAGGTGCTTACAGGGGGCGCGAACACTGAAGCTTTCTTT
TRBV18	-	-	TRBJ2-2	CASSRETGGTGELFF	TGTGCCAGCTCACGAGAGACAGGTGGCACCGGGGAGCTGTTTTTT
TRBV11-2	-	-	TRBJ2-1	CASSLPQGHEQFF	TGTGCCAGCAGCCTGCCACAGGGACATGAGCAGTTCTTC